This passage covers 24 T cell receptor beta chains from one sample sequenced in a study of response to subunit inactivated influenza vaccine. TCRdb called the RT-PCR reads again in MiXCR, with one record for every CDR3 protein. The sample has about 830,000 distinct CDR3 sequences, approximately 18% seen once. The source material was PBMCs from blood, sampled roughly 5 days after vaccination. The receptors shown here come from a man aged 50 to 59 who received an inactivated influenza vaccine.

This clonotype was counted ten times or more. The chain has TRBV5-1 and TRBJ2-3; D is undetermined. Germline assignment: CDR1 SGHRS and CDR2 YFSETQ. Trimming left V 4 bases short and J 0 bases short, with 6 bases between. The CDR3 runs 13 residues. This CDR3 is CASSMTSTDTQYF. CDR3 DNA sequence: TGCGCCAGCAGCATGACTAGCACAGATACGCAGTATTTT. Together with reference TRBV5-1 and TRBJ2-3, the CDR3 gives the full variable domain: KAGVTQTPRYLIKTRGQQVTLSCSPISGHRSVSWYQQTPGQGLQFLFEYFSETQRNKGNFPGRFSGRQFSNSRSEMNVSTLELGDSALYLCASSMTSTDTQYFGPGTRLTVL.

This clonotype was seen more than once but under ten times. This chain connects TRBV18 to TRBJ2-1; 11 bases fit TRBD2. V lost 0 bases to trimming and J lost 9 bases; unmatched junction nucleotides: 7. This CDR3 region has 16 residues. Germline V CDR1 and CDR2: KGHSH, LQKENI. The CDR3 DNA sequence: TGTGCCAGCTCACCACCGAATAGCGGGGGGGCAAGTGAGCAGTTCTTC. Amino acid sequence: CASSPPNSGGASEQFF. The variable domain in full, with the rest retrieved from reference TRBV18 and TRBJ2-1, is NAGVMQNPRHLVRRRGQEARLRCSPMKGHSHVYWYRQLPEEGLKFMVYLQKENIIDESGMPKERFSAEFPKEGPSILRIQQVVRGDSAAYFCASSPPNSGGASEQFFGPGTRLTVL.

This clonotype turned up a few times. This chain uses TRBV20-1 with TRBJ2-7; the match to TRBD2 covers 8 bases. Unmatched junction bases numbered 10, after V lost 2 bases and J lost 4 bases. The length of the CDR3 is 15 residues. Germline CDR1 reads DFQATT; CDR2 reads SNEGSKA (reference sequence). CDR3 coding DNA: TGCAGTGCTAGAATCCCACGAGCGGGAGCTTACGAGCAGTACTTC. As protein: CSARIPRAGAYEQYF.

The chain joins TRBV6-2 or TRBV6-3 to TRBJ1-5; 8 bases map to TRBD1. Germline lookup yields CDR1 MNHEY and CDR2 SVGEGT. The CDR3 has 14 residues. V lost 5 bases to trimming and J lost 6 bases; unmatched junction nucleotides: 6. CDR3 region: CASSEAGGVQPQHF. The CDR3 region has the DNA TGTGCCAGCAGTGAGGCAGGGGGCGTTCAGCCCCAGCATTTT.

The sample holds many counts of this clonotype. One junction end disagrees with the germline gene, perhaps due to a read error. The chain combines TRBV5-1 with TRBJ2-7; TRBD1 matches at 10 bases. The CDR3 length is 14 residues. Germline V gene data show CDR1 as SGHRS and CDR2 as YFSETQ. The CDR3 protein is CASSLGQGIYEQYF. CDR3 in DNA: TGTGCCAGCAGCTTGGGACAGGGGATATACGAGCAGTACTTC.

The J gene is TRBJ2-5, the V gene TRBV7-7; D is perhaps TRBD2 (5 bases). The CDR3 has 15 amino acids. Germline V gene sequence: CDR1 SSHAT, CDR2 FNYEAQ (reference sequence). Trimming pared 5 bases from V and 5 bases from J, leaving 18 bases between. CDR3 amino acids: CASSQQPRGVETQYF. CDR3 bases: TGTGCCAGCAGCCAACAACCTCGGGGTGTCGAGACCCAGTACTTC.

The rearrangement links TRBV7-3 to TRBJ2-3; D call uncertain. The ends were cut back, 0 bases at V and 6 bases at J, with 13 bases in the middle. The V gene's germline CDR1 is SGHTA and CDR2 FQGTGA. The length of the CDR3 is 15 residues. The CDR3 sequence: CASSLTSLLTDTQYF. DNA for the CDR3: TGTGCCAGCAGCTTAACTAGTCTACTCACCGATACGCAGTATTTT. Based on the CDR3 plus reference TRBV7-3 and TRBJ2-3, the full variable domain is GAGVSQTPSNKVTEKGKYVELRCDPISGHTALYWYRQSLGQGPEFLIYFQGTGAADDSGLPNDRFFAVRPEGSVSTLKIQRTERGDSAVYLCASSLTSLLTDTQYFGPGTRLTVL.

This clonotype was picked up many times. The chain couples TRBV29-1 to TRBJ2-2, with D possibly matching TRBD2 (6 bases). CDR1 and CDR2 from the germline V gene are SQVTM and ANQGSEA. The V end was cut by 1 base, the J end by 6 bases, with 15 bases between. The CDR3 spans 15 residues. The CDR3 spells CSVEGIGSVAGELFF. The CDR3 DNA reads as TGCAGCGTTGAAGGGATCGGGAGTGTAGCCGGGGAGCTGTTTTTT.

The chain carries TRBV7-2 and TRBJ2-3; 9 bases align to TRBD2. Looked up from germline, CDR1 is SGHTA and CDR2 is FQGNSA. V shed 4 bases, J shed 2 bases, and the junction held 7 bases outside the gene matches. This CDR3 has 16 amino acids. CDR3 protein: CASSSIAGVATDTQYF. The CDR3 nucleotides read TGTGCCAGCAGCTCAATAGCGGGAGTGGCCACAGATACGCAGTATTTT.

This clonotype was found a few times. The V and J genes are TRBV7-8 and TRBJ2-3; 8 nucleotides line up with TRBD1. Germline CDR1 SGHVS, CDR2 FQNEAQ. J was trimmed by 4 bases and V by 5 bases; bases with no gene match: 11. The CDR3 consists of 16 residues. CDR3 sequence: CASSPRTGLRADTQYF. DNA of the CDR3: TGTGCCAGCAGCCCCCGGACAGGGCTGCGGGCAGATACGCAGTATTTT.

In its sample, this clonotype was seen a few times. The rearrangement uses TRBV5-1 and TRBJ2-2, with D tentatively TRBD1 (5 bases). Germline CDR1 is SGHRS and CDR2 is YFSETQ. Trimming shortened V by 4 bases and J by 3 bases, and 13 bases separated the two germline ends. The CDR3 covers 15 residues. CDR3 protein: CASSGTRVDTGELFF. CDR3 nucleotides: TGCGCCAGCAGCGGAACCAGGGTCGACACCGGGGAGCTGTTTTTT.

V and J are TRBV5-6 and TRBJ2-7, with TRBD1 matching over 9 bases. Per germline, CDR1 SGHDT and CDR2 YYEEEE. Trimming took 3 bases from V and 3 from J; bases not matched to a gene: 1. The CDR3 has 13 residues. CDR3 bases: TGTGCCAGCAGCTGGACAGGGGACTACGAGCAGTACTTC. This encodes CASSWTGDYEQYF.

Concerning this clonotype: The junction shows a germline mismatch at one end, possibly a read error. The V call is TRBV28, the J call TRBJ2-5, with D possibly being TRBD1 (6 bases). Germline assignment: CDR1 MDHEN and CDR2 SYDVKM. The CDR3 sequence is 14 residues long. CDR3 bases: TGTGACAGCAGTCAATCAGGGGCGGTGGAGACCCAGTACTTC. This gives the protein CDSSQSGAVETQYF.

This clonotype has more than one count but fewer than ten. This chain joins TRBV7-2 and TRBJ2-7, with 8 bases lining up with TRBD1. V dropped 5 bases and J dropped 3; count of bases not matched to a gene: 9. Germline CDR1 and CDR2: SGHTA and FQGNSA. The CDR3 is 15 amino acids. This CDR3 is CASSPRQGSLYEQYF. In DNA, the CDR3 is TGTGCCAGCAGCCCCCGACAGGGGAGTCTCTACGAGCAGTACTTC.

This clonotype was counted at least ten times. The chain couples TRBV12-3 or TRBV12-4 to TRBJ1-1; D is unclear. CDR3 length equals 13 residues. V was clipped by 6 bases and J by 0 bases, with 8 bases between them. CDR3 sequence reads: CASSLGMNTEAFF. The CDR3 region has the DNA TGTGCCAGCAGCTTGGGCATGAACACTGAAGCTTTCTTT.

This chain joins TRBV5-1 and TRBJ1-1; no firm D call. The CDR3 runs to 14 residues. In germline, CDR1 is SGHRS, CDR2 YFSETQ. V lost 0 bases and J 8 bases, leaving 14 bases between the germline ends. Written as DNA, the CDR3 is TGCGCCAGCAGCTTGGGATCACAGATTCCCGAAGCTTTCTTT. This codes for CASSLGSQIPEAFF.

This clonotype was observed a few times. The genes are TRBV11-2 and TRBJ2-7, with TRBD2 identical over 9 bases. CDR1 is SGHAT, CDR2 FQNNGV, per germline. The ends lost 0 bases at V and 5 bases at J; junction bases unmatched: 11. CDR3 length: 17 amino acids. CDR3 DNA: TGTGCCAGCAGCTTAGAGTCCCGGCTAGCGGGAATCCACGAGCAGTACTTC. It is translated as CASSLESRLAGIHEQYF.

There are a few counts of this clonotype. Sequence at one end of the junction differs from germline and may be a read error. V gene TRBV7-7 combines with J gene TRBJ2-1; D remains unclear. This CDR3 contains 14 residues. Germline loops: CDR1 SSHAT, CDR2 FNYEAQ (reference sequence). The CDR3 loop is CASSFSDGLNEQFF. The CDR3 DNA reads as TGTGCTAGCAGCTTTTCGGACGGGCTTAATGAGCAGTTCTTC.

The chain has TRBV5-1 and TRBJ2-5; D is undetermined. The CDR3 spans 14 residues. The V gene lost 0 bases and the J gene lost 3 bases, with 9 bases spanning the gap. Germline V gene sequence: CDR1 SGHRS, CDR2 YFSETQ. CDR3 DNA: TGCGCCAGCAGCTTGGGCTCTCAAAAAGAGACCCAGTACTTC. Protein sequence: CASSLGSQKETQYF.

The CDR3 spells CASSRGTGWAETQYF. In DNA, the CDR3 is TGTGCCAGCAGCCGCGGTACGGGCTGGGCAGAGACCCAGTACTTC. The chain is built from TRBV6-2 or TRBV6-3 and TRBJ2-5, with unresolved D. There are 15 residues in the CDR3. Trimming shortened V by 6 bases and J by 4 bases, and 18 bases separated the two germline ends. Germline lookup yields CDR1 MNHEY and CDR2 SVGEGT.

In nucleotides, the CDR3 is TGTGCCACCAGAGATCCGAGCGGGGGTGCAGATACGCAGTATTTT. Its translation: CATRDPSGGADTQYF. The V and J genes are TRBV15 and TRBJ2-3; 8 nucleotides align to TRBD2. The CDR3 has 15 residues. J lost 4 bases, V lost 6 bases, and 9 bases had no gene match. Germline V gene lookup returns CDR1 LNHNV and CDR2 YYDKDF (reference sequence). The full variable domain, in which reference TRBV15 and TRBJ2-3 provide the parts outside the CDR3, is DAMVIQNPRYQVTQFGKPVTLSCSQTLNHNVMYWYQQKSSQAPKLLFHYYDKDFNNEADTPDNFQSRRPNTSFCFLDIRSPGLGDTAMYLCATRDPSGGADTQYFGPGTRLTVL.

The chain uses TRBV11-2 and TRBJ1-3; the D gene is possibly TRBD1 (6 bases). From germline, CDR1 is SGHAT and CDR2 FQNNGV. V shed 3 bases and J shed 2 bases, with 14 bases lying between them. The CDR3 is made up of 16 amino acids. The CDR3 reads CASSLTQGGTGNTIYF. In DNA form, the CDR3 reads TGTGCCAGCAGCTTGACACAGGGAGGAACTGGAAACACCATATATTTT.

The rearrangement joins TRBV12-3 or TRBV12-4 to TRBJ2-7; no reliable D call. The CDR3 loop spans 14 amino acids. Trimming took 3 bases from V and 4 from J, leaving 13 bases between them. The CDR3: CASSFYPNSYEQYF. CDR3 coding DNA: TGTGCCAGCAGTTTCTACCCCAACTCATACGAGCAGTACTTC.

This clonotype has only a few counts. The genes are TRBV28 and TRBJ2-7; TRBD1 is a possible D gene (5 bases). Trimming took off 5 bases at V and 3 bases at J, with 11 bases between the two ends. The CDR3 contains 13 residues. From germline, CDR1 is MDHEN and CDR2 SYDVKM. The CDR3 nucleotides are TGTGCCAGCAGTGACAGCTTATACTACGAGCAGTACTTC. It yields the protein CASSDSLYYEQYF.